The T cell receptor (beta chain) described here comes from a study of identical twins. General study points: Surplus twin overlap in beta out-of-frame sequences was less pronounced. Abundant cord blood beta clonotypes carried fewer insertions; memory repertoires showed none. It was out-of-frame TCR alpha sharing in monozygotic twins that models underestimated.

This CDR3 is built from 17 residues. CDR1 is MNHNS, CDR2 SASEGT, per germline. Trimming removed 6 bases from V and 0 bases from J; junction bases left unmatched: 11. This clonotype was seen more than once but under ten times. Antigen unknown. TCRdb itself ran the 5' RACE reads through MiXCR, one entry per CDR3 protein. In the table there are roughly 630,000 distinct CDR3 sequences, less than 9% of which are singletons. This same sample was also taken into another study, of yellow fever vaccine responses in identical twins.

V and J are TRBV6-1 and TRBJ2-3; 8 nucleotides line up with TRBD2. The sequence derives from a woman aged 18-29 years in good health. The sequenced sample consisted of PBMCs. CDR3 coding DNA: TGTGCCAGCAGCCTTCGGGGCGGGGGGACCAGCACAGATACGCAGTATTTT. Translation gives CASSLRGGGTSTDTQYF.